These 2 T cell receptor beta chains originate from one sample sequenced in a study of T cell changes during pregnancy in multiple sclerosis. The assay was immunoSEQ multiplex PCR, and TCRdb's table has in-frame clones only and misses some. The table records 13,000 or so clones, 93% of them present only once. The sequencing here drew on peripheral blood, taken in the second trimester of pregnancy. Every receptor here comes from a female donor in good health, enrolled as a control in a pregnancy study.

The CDR3 nucleotides read TGTGCCAGCAGTGAAGCGGGGGGGTCTGAAGCTTTCTTT. This gives the protein CASSEAGGSEAFF. The chain couples TRBV6-1 to TRBJ1-1, with D tentatively TRBD1 (5 bases). CDR1 and CDR2 from the germline V gene are MNHNS and SASEGT. This CDR3 is 13 amino acids long. With 0 bases removed from V and 6 bases from J, the gap between germline ends came to 8 bases.

The genes are TRBV11-2 and TRBJ2-2, with 11 bases aligning to TRBD2. Trimming removed 5 bases from V and 8 bases from J; junction bases left unmatched: 13. Germline assignment: CDR1 SGHAT and CDR2 FQNNGV. This CDR3 contains 17 residues. In DNA, the CDR3 is TGTGCCAGCAGCGGATCACTAGCGGGGGCCGGGGAAGGGGAGCTGTTTTTT. This codes for CASSGSLAGAGEGELFF.